The text below deals with one TCR beta chain. The sample comes from a study of shared clonotypes between healthy human individuals. On the study more broadly: Three plates each covered CD4 naive and memory; CD8 naive two, CD8 memory one.

The protocol was immunoSEQ multiplex PCR, while the TCRdb copy is restricted to in-frame clones and leaves out a portion. This sample has some 2,400,000 clones; around 95% occur once, and the top ten carry roughly 0.13%. Trimming removed 7 bases at V and 1 base at J, with 11 bases between. Germline loops: CDR1 MNHNS, CDR2 SASEGT. This CDR3 has 14 residues. Sequencing input: naive CD4+ T cells sorted from blood. Subset here: CD45RA+ positively selected. The receptor was derived from a young man in good health. The J gene is TRBJ1-5, the V gene TRBV6-1; unclear D gene. The CDR3 loop reads CASTPWRSNQPQHF. DNA for the CDR3: TGTGCCAGCACCCCTTGGCGGAGCAATCAGCCCCAGCATTTT.